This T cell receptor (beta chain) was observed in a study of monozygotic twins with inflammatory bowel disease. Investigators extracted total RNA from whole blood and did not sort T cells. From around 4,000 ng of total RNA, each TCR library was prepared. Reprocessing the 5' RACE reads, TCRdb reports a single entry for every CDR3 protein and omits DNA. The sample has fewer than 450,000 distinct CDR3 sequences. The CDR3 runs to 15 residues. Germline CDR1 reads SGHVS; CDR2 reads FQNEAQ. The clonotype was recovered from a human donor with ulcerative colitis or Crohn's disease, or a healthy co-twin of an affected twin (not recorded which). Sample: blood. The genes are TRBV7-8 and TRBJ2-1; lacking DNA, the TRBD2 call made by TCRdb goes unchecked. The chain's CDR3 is CASSAGGASGDEQFF.